This TCR beta chain is from a study of blood T cell repertoires in COVID-19. Study background: Italy, Spain and the United States were the sources of the convalescent and acute COVID-19 samples. T cells, B-cell-depleted T cells, or PBMCs provided the cDNA or gDNA that served as material.

Per the original methods: Reference gene primer amplification gave estimated nucleated cell counts. Method: immunoSEQ multiplex PCR; TCRdb's copy keeps in-frame clones and lacks some. V and J calls and clone size follow that table, whereas D and trimming were derived from the DNA. The sample lists under 300,000 clones, 86% occurring once. Trimming took off 10 bases at V and 3 bases at J, with 27 bases between the two ends. The CDR3 has 17 amino acids. Germline V gives CDR1 KGHSH, CDR2 LQKENI. The sequencing sample was made of peripheral blood. The chain recombines TRBV18 with TRBJ1-1, with D perhaps matching TRBD1 (5 bases). This receptor was identified in a man younger than 45 who had recovered from COVID-19. The CDR3 DNA is TGTGCCACCACGGAAAAGGGGTATCGAGATTGGTACACTGAAGCTTTCTTT. Translating it yields CATTEKGYRDWYTEAFF.